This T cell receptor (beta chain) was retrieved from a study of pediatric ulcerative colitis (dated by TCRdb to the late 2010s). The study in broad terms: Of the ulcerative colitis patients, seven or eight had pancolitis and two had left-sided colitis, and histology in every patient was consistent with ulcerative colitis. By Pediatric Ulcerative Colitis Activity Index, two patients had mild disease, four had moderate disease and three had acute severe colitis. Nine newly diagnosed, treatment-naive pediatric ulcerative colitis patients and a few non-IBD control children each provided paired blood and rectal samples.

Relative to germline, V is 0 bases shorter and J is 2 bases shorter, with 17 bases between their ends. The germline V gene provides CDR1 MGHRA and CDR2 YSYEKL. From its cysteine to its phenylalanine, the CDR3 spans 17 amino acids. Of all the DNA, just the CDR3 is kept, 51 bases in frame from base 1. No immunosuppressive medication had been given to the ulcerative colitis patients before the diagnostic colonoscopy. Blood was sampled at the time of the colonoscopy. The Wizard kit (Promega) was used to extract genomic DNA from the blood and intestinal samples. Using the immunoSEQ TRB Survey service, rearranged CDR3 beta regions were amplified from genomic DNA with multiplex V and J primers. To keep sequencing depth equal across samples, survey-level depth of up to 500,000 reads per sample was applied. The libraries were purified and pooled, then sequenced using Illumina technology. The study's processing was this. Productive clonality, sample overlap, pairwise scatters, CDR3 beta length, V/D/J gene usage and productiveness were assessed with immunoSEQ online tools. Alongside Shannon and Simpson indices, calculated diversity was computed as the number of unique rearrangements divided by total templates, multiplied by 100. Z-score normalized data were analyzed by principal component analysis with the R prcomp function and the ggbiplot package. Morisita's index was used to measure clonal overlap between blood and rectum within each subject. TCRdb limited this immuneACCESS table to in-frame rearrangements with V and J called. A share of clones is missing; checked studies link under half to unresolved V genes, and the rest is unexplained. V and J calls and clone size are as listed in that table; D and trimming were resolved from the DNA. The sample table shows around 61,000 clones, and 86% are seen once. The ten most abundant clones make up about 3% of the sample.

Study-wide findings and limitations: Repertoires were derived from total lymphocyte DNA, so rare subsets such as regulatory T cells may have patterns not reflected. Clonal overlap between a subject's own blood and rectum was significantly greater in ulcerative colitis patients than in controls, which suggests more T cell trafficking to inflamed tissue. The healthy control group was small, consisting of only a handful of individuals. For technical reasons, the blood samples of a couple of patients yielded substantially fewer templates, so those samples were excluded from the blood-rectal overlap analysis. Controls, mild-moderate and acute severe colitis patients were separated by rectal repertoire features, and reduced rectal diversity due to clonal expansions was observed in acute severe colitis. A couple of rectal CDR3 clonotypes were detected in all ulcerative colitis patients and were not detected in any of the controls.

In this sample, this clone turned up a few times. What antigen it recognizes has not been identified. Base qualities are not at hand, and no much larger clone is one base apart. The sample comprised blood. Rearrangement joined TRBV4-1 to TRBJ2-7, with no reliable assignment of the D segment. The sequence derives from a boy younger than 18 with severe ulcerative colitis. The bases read TGCGCCAGCAGCCAAGATACATCGGCCGCGGCAACCTACGAGCAGTACTTC. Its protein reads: CASSQDTSAAATYEQYF.